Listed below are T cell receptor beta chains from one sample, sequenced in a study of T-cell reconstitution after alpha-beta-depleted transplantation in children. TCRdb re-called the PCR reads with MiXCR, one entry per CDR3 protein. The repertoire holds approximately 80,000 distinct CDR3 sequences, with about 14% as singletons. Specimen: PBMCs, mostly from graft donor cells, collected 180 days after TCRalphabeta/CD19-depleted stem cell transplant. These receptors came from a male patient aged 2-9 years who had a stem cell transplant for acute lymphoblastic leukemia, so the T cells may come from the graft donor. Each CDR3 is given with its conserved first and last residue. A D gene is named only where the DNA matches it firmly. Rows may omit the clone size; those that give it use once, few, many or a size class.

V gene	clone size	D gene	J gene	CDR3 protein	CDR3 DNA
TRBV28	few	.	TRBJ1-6	CASRRIRGNSPLHF	TGTGCCAGCAGACGAATTAGGGGGAATTCACCCCTCCACTTT
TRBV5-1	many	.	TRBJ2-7	CASSPDNSYEQYF	TGCGCCAGCAGCCCCGACAACTCCTACGAGCAGTACTTC
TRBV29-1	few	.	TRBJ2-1	CSVSQGWKFF	TGCAGCGTTTCTCAGGGATGGAAGTTCTTC
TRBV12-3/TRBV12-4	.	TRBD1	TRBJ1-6	CASSLRAGGPYNSPLHF	TGTGCCAGCAGTTTACGCGCAGGGGGACCCTATAATTCACCCCTCCACTTT
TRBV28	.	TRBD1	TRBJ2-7	CASRGGTGGSYEQYF	TGTGCCAGCAGGGGCGGGACAGGGGGCTCCTACGAGCAGTACTTC
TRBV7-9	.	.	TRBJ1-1	CASSLREGAEAFF	TGTGCCAGCAGCTTACGGGAAGGCGCTGAAGCTTTCTTT
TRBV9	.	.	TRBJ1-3	CASSVKGVVAGNTIYF	TGTGCCAGCAGCGTAAAGGGGGTAGTTGCAGGAAACACCATATATTTT
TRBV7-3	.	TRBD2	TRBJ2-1	CASSLGTSGPAYNEQFF	TGTGCCAGCAGCTTAGGTACTAGCGGGCCTGCCTACAATGAGCAGTTCTTC
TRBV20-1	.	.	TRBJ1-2	CSGRRSGLYGYTF	TGCAGTGGCAGGAGGTCCGGACTCTATGGCTACACCTTC
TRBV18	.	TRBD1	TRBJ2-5	CASSPGTVDQETQYF	TGTGCCAGCTCTCCCGGGACAGTAGACCAAGAGACCCAGTACTTC
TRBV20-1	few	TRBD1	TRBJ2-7	CSARTQGTYEQYF	TGCAGTGCTAGGACACAGGGGACCTACGAGCAGTACTTC
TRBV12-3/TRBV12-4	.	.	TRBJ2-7	CASSLGGGANEQYF	TGTGCCAGCAGTTTAGGGGGGGGCGCGAACGAGCAGTACTTC
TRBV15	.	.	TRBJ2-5	CATSRALGGRQETQYF	TGTGCCACCAGCAGAGCCTTAGGGGGAAGGCAAGAGACCCAGTACTTC
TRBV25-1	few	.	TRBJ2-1	CASRGKSLPQFF	TGTGCCAGCAGAGGGAAAAGTCTTCCACAGTTCTTC
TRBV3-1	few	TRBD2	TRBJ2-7	CASSQELAVPYEQYF	TGTGCCAGCAGCCAAGAACTAGCGGTACCCTACGAGCAGTACTTC
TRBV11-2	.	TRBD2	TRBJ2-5	CASSPWVAGVETQYF	TGTGCCAGCAGCCCCTGGGTAGCGGGGGTAGAGACCCAGTACTTC
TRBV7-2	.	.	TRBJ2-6	CASNSGANVLTF	TGTGCCAGCAACTCTGGGGCCAACGTCCTGACTTTC